This TCR beta chain was captured in a study of T cell clonality in common variable immunodeficiency. Donors gave 5 to 8 ml heparinized peripheral whole blood. The study, taken as a whole, reports: Reportedly, TCR beta sequences from common variable immunodeficiency showed fewer deletions and N-nucleotide insertions. Authors noted CVID clonality's cause needs subpopulation repertoire sequencing.

The ends were cut back, 0 bases at V and 1 base at J, with 6 bases in the middle. Germline-derived CDR1 and CDR2 are DFQATT and SNEGSKA (reference sequence). CDR3 length equals 13 residues. This clone was recorded at least ten times. The antigen remains unidentified. From the germline J gene comes the end of the CDR3, since the read stops 3 residues before it. Sequencing input was equivalent genomic DNA from CVID and controls. This table comes from immunoSEQ multiplex PCR, and its TCRdb copy is limited to in-frame clones, with some not included. The record shows about 81,000 clones for this sample, with no singletons present.

The chain carries TRBV20-1 and TRBJ1-1; a possible D gene is TRBD1 (6 bases). Specimen: peripheral blood mononuclear cells. The clonotype was recovered from a person aged 18-69 years in good health. The CDR3 spells CSARETGNTEAFF. The DNA read from the CDR3 is TGCAGTGCTAGAGAGACAGGGAACACTGAA.